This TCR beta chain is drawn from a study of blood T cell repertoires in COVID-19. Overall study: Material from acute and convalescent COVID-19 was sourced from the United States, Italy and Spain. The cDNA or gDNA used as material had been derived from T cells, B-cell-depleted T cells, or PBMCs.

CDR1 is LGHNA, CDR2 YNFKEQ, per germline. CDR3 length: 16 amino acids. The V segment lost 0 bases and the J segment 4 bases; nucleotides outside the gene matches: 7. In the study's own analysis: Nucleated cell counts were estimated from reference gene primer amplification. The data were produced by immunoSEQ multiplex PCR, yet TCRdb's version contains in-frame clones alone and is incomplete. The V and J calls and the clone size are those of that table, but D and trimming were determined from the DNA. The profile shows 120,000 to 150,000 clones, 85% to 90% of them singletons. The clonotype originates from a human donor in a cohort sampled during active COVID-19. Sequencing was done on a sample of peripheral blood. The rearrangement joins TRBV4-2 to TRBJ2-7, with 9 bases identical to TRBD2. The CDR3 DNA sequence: TGTGCCAGCAGCCAAGATCGCCTAGCGGGGCCTTACGAGCAGTACTTC. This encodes CASSQDRLAGPYEQYF.